One and the same sample provided the 18 T cell receptor beta chains below, sequenced in a study of blood T cells in healthy people across ages. PCR was performed a second time for roughly 7 to 11 cycles using a sample-barcoded 5' primer and a J-beta primer mix. Each CDR3 protein gets one entry after TCRdb re-called the 5' RACE reads with MiXCR. The table lists about 730,000 distinct CDR3 sequences, roughly 47% of them singletons. Sample: blood. The receptors stem from a woman aged 60 to 75 in good health.

The sample holds a few counts of this clonotype. J is TRBJ2-6 and V is TRBV5-1; the D gene is possibly TRBD2 (6 bases). V was pared by 9 bases and J by 0 bases, with 16 bases between. The CDR3 is 16 residues long. CDR1 is SGHRS, CDR2 YFSETQ, per germline. Here the CDR3 DNA reads TGCGCCAACCTAGACCGGGACTCCTCTGGGGCCAACGTCCTGACTTTC. The encoded protein is CANLDRDSSGANVLTF.

The table lists this clonotype with many counts. A read error may explain this, as a much larger clone is one base away. V and J are TRBV11-3 and TRBJ2-7, with D perhaps matching TRBD1 (6 bases). Germline assignment: CDR1 SGHNT and CDR2 YENEEA. The CDR3 contains 15 residues. The V end lost 0 bases, the J end lost 7 bases, and 16 bases lay between the germline ends. The CDR3 region has the DNA TGTGCCAGCAGCTTAGAGGGGGCGCGGTACAATGAGCAGTACTTC. Translating it yields CASSLEGARYNEQYF.

The rearrangement uses TRBV7-3 and TRBJ1-1, with no clear D. V was trimmed by 5 bases and J by 0 bases, leaving 7 bases between them. Germline V gene sequence: CDR1 SGHTA, CDR2 FQGTGA. The CDR3 contains 13 residues. CDR3 residues: CASSPRVNTEAFF. The CDR3 DNA reads TGTGCCAGCAGCCCCCGGGTGAACACTGAAGCTTTCTTT.

V usage is TRBV4-2 and J usage is TRBJ1-6; possible D gene TRBD1, 5 bases. This CDR3 has 16 residues. Deletions cut 0 bases from V and 7 bases from J, with 13 bases between. Germline V CDR1 and CDR2: LGHNA, YNFKEQ. The CDR3, as DNA: TGTGCCAGCAGCCAAGAGTCGGGGGGAGGGAATTCACCCCTCCACTTT. It is translated as CASSQESGGGNSPLHF.

This clonotype was found many times. The gene calls are TRBV15 and TRBJ2-7; D perhaps matches TRBD2 (5 bases). Trimming took off 0 bases at V and 6 bases at J, with 15 bases between the two ends. Germline loops: CDR1 LNHNV, CDR2 YYDKDF (reference sequence). The CDR3 covers 15 residues. CDR3: CATSRDGTRRGEQYF. DNA for the CDR3: TGTGCCACCAGCAGAGATGGTACTAGACGAGGCGAGCAGTACTTC.

The genes are TRBV20-1 and TRBJ1-2; D might be TRBD1 (6 bases). V was cut by 7 bases and J by 8 bases, with 20 bases left in between. The germline CDR1 and CDR2 sequences are DFQATT and SNEGSKA (reference sequence). The CDR3 contains 13 residues. The CDR3 region has the DNA TGCAGTGTCAGAGGGGGGAACATGGTAGGCTACACCTTC. Translated: CSVRGGNMVGYTF.

DNA for the CDR3: TGCGCCAGCAGCATTCAGGGTGGGTCTAACTATGGCTACACCTTC. It is translated as CASSIQGGSNYGYTF. The rearrangement joins TRBV4-3 to TRBJ1-2; a possible D gene is TRBD1 (5 bases). CDR3 length: 15 amino acids. The V end lost 5 bases, the J end lost 0 bases, and 13 bases lay between the germline ends. Per germline, CDR1 LGHNA and CDR2 YSLEER.

This clonotype was counted a few times. The chain has TRBV29-1 and TRBJ1-1; D gene uncertain. CDR1 is SQVTM and CDR2 is ANQGSEA in the germline V gene. The CDR3 covers 10 residues. The V end lost 4 bases, the J end lost 7 bases, and 7 bases lay between the germline ends. This CDR3 is CSVAGDEAFF. Written as DNA, the CDR3 is TGCAGCGTTGCGGGCGATGAAGCTTTCTTT.

The V and J genes are TRBV11-2 and TRBJ1-1; the match to TRBD1 covers 9 bases. The J segment lost 6 bases and the V segment lost 4 bases, leaving 12 bases of the junction unmatched. The CDR3 runs 16 residues. Germline CDR1 is SGHAT and CDR2 is FQNNGV. The CDR3 is CASSSGTGSFGAEAFF. In nucleotides, the CDR3 is TGTGCCAGCAGCTCCGGGACAGGGTCTTTTGGAGCTGAAGCTTTCTTT.

The chain has TRBV3-1 and TRBJ2-3, with D possibly being TRBD2 (5 bases). This CDR3 comprises 12 residues. Trimming removed 7 bases from V and 3 bases from J, with 8 bases in between. Germline CDR1 is LGHDT and CDR2 is YNNKEL (reference sequence). The CDR3, as DNA: TGTGCCAGCAAAGGAGGTACAGATACGCAGTATTTT. It is translated as CASKGGTDTQYF.

The chain uses TRBV18 and TRBJ2-7; either TRBD1 or TRBD2 may supply D (5 bases each). Trimming removed 6 bases at V and 3 bases at J, with 12 bases between. The CDR3 loop spans 13 amino acids. Germline CDR1 reads KGHSH; CDR2 reads LQKENI. The CDR3 DNA sequence: TGTGCCAGCTCGCGAGGGGACCTCTACGAGCAGTACTTC. Translated: CASSRGDLYEQYF.

Points on this clonotype: Possible read error: a much larger clone is one base away. The chain couples TRBV3-1 to TRBJ2-5; D remains ambiguous. CDR3 length: 13 residues. The germline CDR1 and CDR2 sequences are LGHDT and YNNKEL (reference sequence). CDR3 in amino acids: CVSSQRAQETQYF. The DNA for the CDR3 is TGTGTCAGCAGCCAAAGGGCTCAAGAGACCCAGTACTTC.

The chain uses TRBV5-1 and TRBJ2-5, with TRBD1 matching over 9 bases. The length of the CDR3 is 16 residues. Germline V CDR1 and CDR2: SGHRS, YFSETQ. Trimming took 4 bases from V and 11 from J; bases not matched to a gene: 18. In DNA, the CDR3 is TGCGCCAGCAGCCATGCGGGGACAGGGAAATCGGTGGAGCAGTACTTC. Protein: CASSHAGTGKSVEQYF.

This chain joins TRBV27 and TRBJ2-6; D is perhaps TRBD1 (6 bases). Germline V gene lookup returns CDR1 MNHEY and CDR2 SMNVEV (reference sequence). This CDR3 is built from 14 residues. The germline V and J ends were trimmed by 10 bases and 10 bases, with 20 bases remaining between them. The CDR3 coding sequence is TGTGCCACGGAACGTACGGGACATGGTAACGTCCTGACTTTC. This encodes CATERTGHGNVLTF.

The table lists this clonotype with a few counts. V and J are TRBV7-3 and TRBJ2-1; D may be TRBD1 (6 bases). The germline V gene encodes CDR1 SGHTA and CDR2 FQGTGA. Trimming shortened V by 5 bases and J by 9 bases, and 14 bases separated the two germline ends. CDR3 length: 13 residues. CDR3 loop: CASSPGTTPEQFF. The CDR3 DNA sequence: TGTGCCAGCAGCCCCGGGACAACCCCTGAGCAGTTCTTC.

This clonotype was seen a few times. V usage is TRBV12-3 or TRBV12-4 and J usage is TRBJ2-5; D remains ambiguous. V lost 5 bases and J 4 bases, leaving 11 bases between the germline ends. The CDR3 is 13 residues long. This chain's CDR3 is CASSVNYGETQYF. CDR3 sequence (DNA): TGTGCCAGCAGTGTGAACTATGGAGAGACCCAGTACTTC.

This clonotype appeared many times. The V gene is TRBV3-1, the J gene TRBJ1-2, with 7 bases matching TRBD1. The CDR3 runs to 14 residues. Trimming cost V 7 bases and J 3 bases; bases outside gene matches: 8. In germline, CDR1 is LGHDT, CDR2 YNNKEL (reference sequence). The CDR3 DNA is TGTGCCAGCACCTCCGGGACAGAAGACTATGGCTACACCTTC. Translation gives CASTSGTEDYGYTF.

This clonotype was picked up a small number of times. The chain links TRBV5-6 to TRBJ2-7, with D unresolved. This CDR3 is 12 amino acids long. The V and J ends lost 5 bases and 7 bases respectively, with 13 bases between them. From germline, CDR1 is SGHDT and CDR2 YYEEEE. CDR3 protein: CASSSTPFEQYF. The CDR3 DNA follows: TGTGCCAGCAGTTCGACACCGTTTGAGCAGTACTTC.